These 22 T cell receptor beta chains came from one sample sequenced in a study of OX40 agonist ivuxolimab in advanced cancers. Profiling relied on immunoSEQ multiplex PCR, and the TCRdb table lists in-frame clones only, not all of them. The table lists around 110,000 clones, just over 90% of them singletons. Sequences were derived from CD4+ or CD8+ T cells sorted from blood, sampled in a trial of the OX40 agonist ivuxolimab. The receptors were gathered from an adult with an advanced solid tumor such as melanoma, head and neck, liver or kidney cancer.

In DNA form, the CDR3 reads TGCGCCAGCAGCCCGACAGAAAACTATGGCTACACCTTC. This codes for CASSPTENYGYTF. This chain links TRBV5-1 with TRBJ1-2; D is perhaps TRBD1 (5 bases). The V and J ends lost 4 bases and 2 bases respectively, with 9 bases between them. CDR3 length: 13 residues. Per germline, CDR1 SGHRS and CDR2 YFSETQ.

The chain employs TRBV2 and TRBJ2-4, with D possibly matching TRBD2 (5 bases). The germline V gene encodes CDR1 SNHLY and CDR2 FYNNEI. The V end was cut by 4 bases, the J end by 1 base, with 5 bases between. CDR3 size: 13 residues. CDR3 sequence (DNA): TGTGCCAGCAGTGGAGGGGCCAAAAACATTCAGTACTTC. This encodes CASSGGAKNIQYF.

The chain employs TRBV21-1 and TRBJ2-2; whether TRBD2, the table's D call, matches the DNA was not checked. TRBV21-1 is listed as a pseudogene. CDR3 size: 20 residues. The CDR3, as DNA: TGTGCCAGCAGCTCAAGCCTTCGGACTAGCGGGGGGGCGAACACCGGGGAGCTGTTTTTT. Translated, it gives CASSSSLRTSGGANTGELFF.

This sequence joins TRBV19 and TRBJ1-2; D is ambiguous. V was pared by 3 bases and J by 8 bases, with 10 bases between. The length of the CDR3 is 12 residues. In germline, CDR1 is LNHDA, CDR2 SQIVND (reference sequence). The CDR3 nucleotides read TGTGCCAGTAGTATCGGGGAAGGCGGCTACACCTTC. Residues: CASSIGEGGYTF.

This rearrangement joins TRBV4-2 to TRBJ1-6, with 7 nucleotides matching TRBD1. With V trimmed by 4 bases and J by 0 bases, 9 bases remained unmatched. Germline V CDR1 and CDR2: LGHNA, YNFKEQ. This CDR3 is built from 18 residues. Written as DNA, the CDR3 is TGTGCCAGCAGCCTGGGGGTACAGGGGAGCTCCTATAATTCACCCCTCCACTTT. It is translated as CASSLGVQGSSYNSPLHF.

Details on this clone: Within the sample, other DNA sequences also encode this same CDR3. The gene calls are TRBV28 and TRBJ1-5; D is unclear. V shed 4 bases and J shed 4 bases, with 5 bases lying between them. CDR3 length equals 12 residues. Germline values: CDR1 MDHEN, CDR2 SYDVKM. In DNA, the CDR3 is TGTGCCAGCAGTTGGGGAAATCAGCCCCAGCATTTT. Residues: CASSWGNQPQHF.

The CDR3, as DNA: TGTGCCAGCAGCTTACTAGCTAGCGGAGTCTACGAGCAGTACTTC. It specifies CASSLLASGVYEQYF. The gene calls are TRBV7-3 and TRBJ2-7; 7 nucleotides agree with TRBD2. The V gene end was trimmed by 2 bases and the J gene end by 3 bases; junction bases not matched to a gene: 7. The CDR3 contains 15 residues. Germline V CDR1 and CDR2: SGHTA, FQGTGA.

The chain recombines TRBV7-9 with TRBJ1-1; D is ambiguous. The CDR3 is made up of 10 amino acids. Germline V lookup: CDR1 SEHNR, CDR2 FQNEAQ (reference sequence). V was shortened by 5 bases and J by 8 bases, with 6 bases between the two germline ends. CDR3 amino acids: CASSVREAFF. CDR3 DNA sequence: TGTGCCAGCAGCGTCAGAGAAGCTTTCTTT.

The CDR3 here is CASSPGGAGETQYF. CDR3 sequence (DNA): TGCGCCAGCAGCCCCGGGGGGGCGGGGGAGACCCAGTACTTC. The chain has TRBV5-1 and TRBJ2-5; 8 bases agree with TRBD2. V lost 4 bases and J lost 5; bases outside the gene matches: 7. CDR1 is SGHRS, CDR2 YFSETQ, per germline. This CDR3 region has 14 residues.

The V gene is TRBV11-3, the J gene TRBJ2-3; either TRBD1 or TRBD2 may fit D (7 bases each). The CDR3 totals 16 residues. The V gene's germline CDR1 is SGHNT and CDR2 YENEEA. V lost 3 bases, J lost 3 bases, and 16 bases lay in between. The CDR3 sequence: CASSFRTGEGTDTQYF. DNA for the CDR3: TGTGCCAGCAGCTTCAGAACAGGGGAGGGGACAGATACGCAGTATTTT.

This clone showed up just once. The chain couples TRBV6-5 to TRBJ1-4, with D perhaps matching TRBD1 (5 bases). V gave up 6 bases and J gave up 8 bases, with 19 bases separating them. The CDR3 covers 15 residues. Per germline, CDR1 MNHEY and CDR2 SVGAGI. Written as DNA, the CDR3 is TGTGCCAGCAGACTGACCCGGGACCGAGGGGAAAAACTGTTTTTT. Protein sequence: CASRLTRDRGEKLFF.

The rearrangement uses TRBV6-5 and TRBJ1-2; no definite D call. The CDR3 has 12 residues. The V end was cut by 6 bases, the J end by 8 bases, with 13 bases between. Germline CDR1 reads MNHEY; CDR2 reads SVGAGI. The CDR3 spells CASSSGHGGYTF. CDR3 DNA sequence: TGTGCCAGCAGCTCCGGGCACGGAGGCTACACCTTC.

V and J are TRBV5-1 and TRBJ1-2; D is unclear. V shed 2 bases and J shed 0 bases, with 8 bases lying between them. This CDR3 is built from 14 residues. The germline gives CDR1 SGHRS, CDR2 YFSETQ. The CDR3 DNA reads TGCGCCAGCAGCTTATCCGAATCTAACTATGGCTACACCTTC. It encodes CASSLSESNYGYTF.

The chain employs TRBV6-6 and TRBJ1-2; 9 positions agree with TRBD1. This CDR3 is 13 amino acids long. With V trimmed by 5 bases and J by 7 bases, 5 bases remained unmatched. Germline CDR1 and CDR2: MNHNY and SVGAGI (reference sequence). The CDR3 sequence: CASSGGQGSGYTF. CDR3 DNA sequence: TGTGCCAGCAGTGGTGGACAGGGGTCTGGCTACACCTTC.

This rearrangement joins TRBV6-5 to TRBJ2-1; unclear D gene. Trimming shortened V by 7 bases and J by 5 bases, and 15 bases separated the two germline ends. The CDR3 totals 14 residues. CDR1 is MNHEY, CDR2 SVGAGI, per germline. Here the CDR3 DNA reads TGTGCCAGCACCTCTAGGCAGCCTCACAATGAGCAGTTCTTC. Its protein product is CASTSRQPHNEQFF.

The chain links TRBV23-1 to TRBJ2-1; 8 bases align to TRBD1. TRBV23-1 is identified as an open reading frame with a role that is uncertain. J lost 6 bases, V lost 2 bases, and 15 bases had no gene match. The CDR3 extends over 18 amino acids. CDR3: CASSQIANRQGRCNEQFF. The CDR3 DNA reads as TGCGCCAGCAGTCAAATCGCGAATAGACAGGGGCGATGCAATGAGCAGTTCTTC.

CDR3 in DNA: TGTGCCAGCACCCGTGGACAGGGGAACTATGGCTACACCTTC. The encoded protein is CASTRGQGNYGYTF. The chain links TRBV28 to TRBJ1-2, with 9 bases fitting TRBD1. This CDR3 comprises 14 residues. J was trimmed by 2 bases and V by 7 bases; bases with no gene match: 5. Germline CDR1 and CDR2: MDHEN and SYDVKM.

The chain joins TRBV19 to TRBJ2-7, with TRBD1 matching 9 bases. V was clipped by 8 bases and J by 0 bases; unmatched bases: 5. The CDR3 sequence is 14 residues long. CDR1 LNHDA and CDR2 SQIVND come from the germline V gene (reference sequence). The DNA of the CDR3 is TGTGCCAGTCGGGACAGGGCGAACTCCTACGAGCAGTACTTC. Protein: CASRDRANSYEQYF.

This chain joins TRBV7-2 and TRBJ2-2, with 13 bases that match TRBD2. Germline loops: CDR1 SGHTA, CDR2 FQGNSA. The CDR3 is 16 amino acids. V trimming: 2 bases; J trimming: 5 bases; junction bases outside the gene matches: 2. The CDR3 region is CASSLMGLAGTGELFF. CDR3 bases: TGTGCCAGCAGCTTAATGGGACTAGCGGGGACCGGGGAGCTGTTTTTT. Full variable domain (remainder filled in from reference TRBV7-2 and TRBJ2-2): GAGVSQSPSNKVTEKGKDVELRCDPISGHTALYWYRQSLGQGLEFLIYFQGNSAPDKSGLPSDRFSAERTGGSVSTLTIQRTQQEDSAVYLCASSLMGLAGTGELFFGEGSRLTVL.

The J gene is TRBJ2-1, the V gene TRBV5-1; 8 bases match TRBD2. Per germline, CDR1 SGHRS and CDR2 YFSETQ. J lost 4 bases, V lost 4 bases, and 7 bases had no gene match. The CDR3 is 15 amino acids. CDR3 sequence reads: CASSVIAGSYNEQFF. CDR3 nucleotide sequence: TGCGCCAGCAGCGTAATAGCGGGATCTTACAATGAGCAGTTCTTC.

This chain uses TRBV7-3 with TRBJ2-3, with 10 bases lining up with TRBD1. Trimming removed 5 bases from V and 1 base from J; junction bases left unmatched: 3. The length of the CDR3 is 15 residues. Germline V lookup: CDR1 SGHTA, CDR2 FQGTGA. The CDR3 here is CASSPGTGGTDTQYF. Written as DNA, the CDR3 is TGTGCCAGCAGCCCCGGGACAGGGGGCACAGATACGCAGTATTTT. The whole variable domain, filled in from reference TRBV7-3 and TRBJ2-3, reads GAGVSQTPSNKVTEKGKYVELRCDPISGHTALYWYRQSLGQGPEFLIYFQGTGAADDSGLPNDRFFAVRPEGSVSTLKIQRTERGDSAVYLCASSPGTGGTDTQYFGPGTRLTVL.

This chain connects TRBV7-9 to TRBJ2-3; TRBD1 aligns across 9 bases. The V gene end was trimmed by 4 bases and the J gene end by 4 bases; junction bases not matched to a gene: 6. CDR3 length equals 15 residues. Germline-derived CDR1 and CDR2 are SEHNR and FQNEAQ (reference sequence). The CDR3 loop is CASSSRDREADTQYF. The CDR3 bases are TGTGCCAGCAGCTCAAGGGACAGGGAGGCAGATACGCAGTATTTT.